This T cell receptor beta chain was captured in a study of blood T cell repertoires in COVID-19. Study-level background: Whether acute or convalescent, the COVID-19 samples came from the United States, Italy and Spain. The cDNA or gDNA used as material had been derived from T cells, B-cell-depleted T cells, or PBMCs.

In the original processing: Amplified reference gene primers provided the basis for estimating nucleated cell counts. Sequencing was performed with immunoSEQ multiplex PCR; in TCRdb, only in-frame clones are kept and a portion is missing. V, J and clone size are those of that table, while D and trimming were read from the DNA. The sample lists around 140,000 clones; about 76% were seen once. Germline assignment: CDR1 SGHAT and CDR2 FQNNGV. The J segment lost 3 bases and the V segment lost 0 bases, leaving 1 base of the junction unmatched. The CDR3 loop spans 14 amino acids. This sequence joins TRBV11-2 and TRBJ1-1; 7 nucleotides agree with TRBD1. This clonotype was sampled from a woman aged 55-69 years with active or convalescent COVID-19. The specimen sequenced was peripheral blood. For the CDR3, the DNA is TGTGCCAGCAGCTTAGATGGGACAGACACTGAAGCTTTCTTT. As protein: CASSLDGTDTEAFF.